This T cell receptor beta chain derives from a study of regulatory T cells in long-lasting Graves disease. Time point noted: newly diagnosed GD, antithyroid drugs for less than 3 months. TCR sequences were obtained from RNA taken from PBMCs. The CDR3 is made up of 13 amino acids. The V gene lost 7 bases and the J gene lost 3 bases, with 12 bases spanning the gap. To make TCR beta libraries, researchers used iRepertoire HTBI primers and Arm-PCR of CDR3 regions. TCRdb itself ran the multiplex PCR reads through MiXCR, one entry per CDR3 protein. The sample shows around 450,000 distinct CDR3 sequences, under 20% of them seen only once. There are many counts of this clonotype. This same sample was also taken into another study, of T cells in Graves' hyperthyroidism and ophthalmopathy.

This receptor was taken from a middle-aged man with Graves disease. Source: peripheral blood mononuclear cells (PBMCs), taken at new diagnosis, from a patient treated with antithyroid drugs. This chain joins TRBV12-3 or TRBV12-4 and TRBJ1-1; D call uncertain. CDR3 coding DNA: TGTGCCAGCAAACCGGGGAGATACACTGAAGCTTTCTTT. Its protein is CASKPGRYTEAFF.